This T cell receptor (beta chain) came from a study of OX40 agonist ivuxolimab in advanced cancers. In the study overall: In this trial design, patients received ivuxolimab intravenously at 0.01 to 10 mg/kg every 2 weeks. Those enrolled were roughly 80% male, with a mean age of about 66 years and ages from about 20 to 85. General study points: Undetermined was the antigen specificity of the expanded peripheral T cells.

Germline CDR1 MDHEN, CDR2 SYDVKM. CDR3 size: 13 residues. The ends were cut back, 3 bases at V and 6 bases at J, with 9 bases in the middle. Data came from immunoSEQ multiplex PCR; TCRdb stores just in-frame clones and leaves some out. Seen here are 40,000 to 55,000 clones, about 93% observed once, and the top ten hold around 24%. Note on this clone: No antigen is known for it.

The sample here was CD4+ or CD8+ T cells sorted from blood, taken in a trial of the OX40 agonist ivuxolimab. The source is an adult with an advanced solid tumor such as melanoma, head and neck, liver or kidney cancer. The rearrangement joins TRBV28 to TRBJ2-1; D gene ambiguous. CDR3 sequence: CASSLESTNEQFF. The CDR3 nucleotides read TGTGCCAGCAGTTTGGAGTCGACCAATGAGCAGTTCTTC.